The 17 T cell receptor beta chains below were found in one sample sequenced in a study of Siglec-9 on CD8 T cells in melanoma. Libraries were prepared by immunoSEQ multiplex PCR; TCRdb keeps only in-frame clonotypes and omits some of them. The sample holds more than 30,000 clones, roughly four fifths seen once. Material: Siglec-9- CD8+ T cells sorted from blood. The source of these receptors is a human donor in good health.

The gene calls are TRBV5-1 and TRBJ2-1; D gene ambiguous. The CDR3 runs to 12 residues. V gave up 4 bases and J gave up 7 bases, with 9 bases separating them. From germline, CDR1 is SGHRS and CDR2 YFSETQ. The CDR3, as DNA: TGCGCCAGCAGCCAATTTGGGAATGAGCAGTTCTTC. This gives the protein CASSQFGNEQFF.

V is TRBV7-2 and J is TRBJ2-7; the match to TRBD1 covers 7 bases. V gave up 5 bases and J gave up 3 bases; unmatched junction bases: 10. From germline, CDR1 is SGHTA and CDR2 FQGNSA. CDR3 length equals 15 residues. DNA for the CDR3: TGTGCCAGCAGCCAGGACAGGCAGTCCGACTACGAGCAGTACTTC. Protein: CASSQDRQSDYEQYF.

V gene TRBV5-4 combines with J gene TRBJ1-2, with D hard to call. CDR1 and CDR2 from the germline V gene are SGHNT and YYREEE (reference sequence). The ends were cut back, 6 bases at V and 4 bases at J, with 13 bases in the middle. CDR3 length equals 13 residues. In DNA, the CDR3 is TGTGCCAGCACCTGGGAAGGGATCTATGGCTACACCTTC. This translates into CASTWEGIYGYTF.

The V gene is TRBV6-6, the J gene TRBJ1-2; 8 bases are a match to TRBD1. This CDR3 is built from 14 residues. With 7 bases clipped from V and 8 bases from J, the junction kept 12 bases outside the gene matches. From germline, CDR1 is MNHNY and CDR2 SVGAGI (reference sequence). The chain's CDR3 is CASTHLTGVGGYTF. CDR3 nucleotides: TGTGCCAGCACTCATCTGACAGGGGTAGGCGGCTACACCTTC.

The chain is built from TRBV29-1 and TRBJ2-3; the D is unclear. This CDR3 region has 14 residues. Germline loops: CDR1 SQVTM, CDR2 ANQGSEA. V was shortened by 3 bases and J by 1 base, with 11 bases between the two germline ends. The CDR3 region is CSVEVQDRTDTQYF. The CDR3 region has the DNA TGCAGCGTTGAGGTCCAGGACCGCACAGATACGCAGTATTTT.

The CDR3 region is CASSYYRGATSPLHF. The CDR3 nucleotides read TGTGCCAGCAGTTACTACAGGGGCGCCACATCACCCCTCCACTTT. The genes are TRBV6-5 and TRBJ1-6; TRBD1 aligns across 7 bases. There are 15 residues in the CDR3. The J segment lost 10 bases and the V segment lost 1 base, leaving 7 bases of the junction unmatched. Germline CDR1 MNHEY, CDR2 SVGAGI.

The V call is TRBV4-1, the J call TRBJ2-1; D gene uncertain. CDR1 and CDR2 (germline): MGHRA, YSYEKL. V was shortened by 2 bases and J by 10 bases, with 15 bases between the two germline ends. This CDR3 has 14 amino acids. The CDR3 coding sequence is TGCGCCAGCAGCCAACCCTCGCACAGAAACGAGCAGTTCTTC. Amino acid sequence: CASSQPSHRNEQFF.

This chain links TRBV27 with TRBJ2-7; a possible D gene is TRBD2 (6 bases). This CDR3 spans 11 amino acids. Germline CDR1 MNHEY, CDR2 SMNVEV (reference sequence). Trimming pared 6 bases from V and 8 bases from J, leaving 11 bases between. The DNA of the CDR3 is TGTGCCAGCAGCCGGGGCGGGAAGCAGTACTTC. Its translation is CASSRGGKQYF.

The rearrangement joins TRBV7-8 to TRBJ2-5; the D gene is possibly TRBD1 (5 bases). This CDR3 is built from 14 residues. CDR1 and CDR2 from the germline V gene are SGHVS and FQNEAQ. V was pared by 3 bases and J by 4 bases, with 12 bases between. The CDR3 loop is CASSFSRAAETQYF. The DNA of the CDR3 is TGTGCCAGCAGCTTTTCCAGGGCGGCAGAGACCCAGTACTTC.

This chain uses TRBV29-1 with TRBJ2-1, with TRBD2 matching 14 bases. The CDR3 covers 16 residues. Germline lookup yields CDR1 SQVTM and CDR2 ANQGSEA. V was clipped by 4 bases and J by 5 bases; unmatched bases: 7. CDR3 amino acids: CSVAGTSGSLDNEQFF. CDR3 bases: TGCAGCGTTGCGGGGACTAGCGGGAGTTTGGACAATGAGCAGTTCTTC.

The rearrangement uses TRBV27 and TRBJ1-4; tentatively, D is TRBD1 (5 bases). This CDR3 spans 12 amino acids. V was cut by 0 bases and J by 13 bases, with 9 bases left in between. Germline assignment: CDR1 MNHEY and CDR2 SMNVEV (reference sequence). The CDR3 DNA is TGTGCCAGCAGTTTATCGGGGGGTGGACTGTTTTTT. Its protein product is CASSLSGGGLFF.

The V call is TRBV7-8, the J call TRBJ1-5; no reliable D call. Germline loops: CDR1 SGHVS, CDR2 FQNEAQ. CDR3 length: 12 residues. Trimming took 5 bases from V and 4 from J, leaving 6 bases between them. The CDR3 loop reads CASSVPNQPQHF. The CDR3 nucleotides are TGTGCCAGCAGCGTTCCAAATCAGCCCCAGCATTTT.

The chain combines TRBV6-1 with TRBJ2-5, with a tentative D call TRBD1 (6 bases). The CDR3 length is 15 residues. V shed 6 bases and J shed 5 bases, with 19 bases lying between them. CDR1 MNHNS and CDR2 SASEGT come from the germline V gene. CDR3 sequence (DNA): TGTGCCAGCAGAACCCGGACAGCGAGGTGGGAGACCCAGTACTTC. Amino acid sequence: CASRTRTARWETQYF.

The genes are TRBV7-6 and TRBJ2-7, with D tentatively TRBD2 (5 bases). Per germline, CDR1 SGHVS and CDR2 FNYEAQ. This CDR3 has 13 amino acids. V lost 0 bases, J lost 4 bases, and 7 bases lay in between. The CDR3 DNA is TGTGCCAGCAGCTTAGCCGAGGGATACGAGCAGTACTTC. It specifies CASSLAEGYEQYF. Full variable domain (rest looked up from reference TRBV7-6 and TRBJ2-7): GAGVSQSPRYKVTKRGQDVALRCDPISGHVSLYWYRQALGQGPEFLTYFNYEAQQDKSGLPNDRFSAERPEGSISTLTIQRTEQRDSAMYRCASSLAEGYEQYFGPGTRLTVT.

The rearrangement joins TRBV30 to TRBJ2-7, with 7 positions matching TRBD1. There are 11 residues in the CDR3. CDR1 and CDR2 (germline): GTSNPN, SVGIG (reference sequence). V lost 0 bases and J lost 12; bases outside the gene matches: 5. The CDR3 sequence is CAWSVGGEGYF. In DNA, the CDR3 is TGTGCCTGGAGTGTAGGGGGCGAGGGGTACTTC. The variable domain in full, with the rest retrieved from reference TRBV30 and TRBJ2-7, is SQTIHQWPATLVQPVGSPLSLECTVEGTSNPNLYWYRQAAGRGLQLLFYSVGIGQISSEVPQNLSASRPQDRQFILSSKKLLLSDSGFYLCAWSVGGEGYFGPGTRLTVT.

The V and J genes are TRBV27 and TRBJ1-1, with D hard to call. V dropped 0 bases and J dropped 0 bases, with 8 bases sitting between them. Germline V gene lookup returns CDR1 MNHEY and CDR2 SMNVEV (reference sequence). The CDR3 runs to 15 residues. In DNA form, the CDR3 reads TGTGCCAGCAGTTTATCCGGCGGAATGAACACTGAAGCTTTCTTT. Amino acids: CASSLSGGMNTEAFF.

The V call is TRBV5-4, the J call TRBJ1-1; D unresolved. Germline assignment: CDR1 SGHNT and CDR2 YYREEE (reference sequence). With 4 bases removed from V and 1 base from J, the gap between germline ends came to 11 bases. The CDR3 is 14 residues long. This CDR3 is CASSIGPGNTEAFF. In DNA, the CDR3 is TGTGCCAGCAGCATCGGCCCAGGGAACACTGAAGCTTTCTTT.